This TCR beta chain was sequenced in a study of cytomegalovirus exposure and HLA in healthy donors (TCRdb year 2017). About the full investigation: An earlier analysis of approximately 640 of the donors reported more than 250 Gb of sequence data and 117 million unique TCR beta sequences from 150 million to 200 million T cells. A later genetic analysis took genome-wide SNP genotypes for about 60% of the roughly 670 donors and used that subset as a discovery cohort. To predict cytomegalovirus infection status, the study combined high-throughput TCR immunosequencing, statistical association of individual TCRs with disease status, and machine learning. The number of donors typed differed by locus, with roughly 620-630 for A, B, C, DRB1 and DQB1, 522 for DQA1, over 600 for DPA1, and under 490 for DPB1. About 320 gigabases of sequencing data and tens of millions of unique TCR sequences were included in an early release covering several hundred HLA-typed donors. The T cell repertoires of under 750 subjects were profiled by immunosequencing and related to cytomegalovirus serostatus. An earlier analysis of more than 450 of the donors used high-throughput TCR beta sequencing to judge whether each TCR beta V gene segment behaved as functional or pseudogenic. In addition to the first cohort of around 670 subjects, a separate validation cohort of 120 different subjects was used. All discovery cohort repertoires had been generated using a single sequencing platform. The study was designed to test whether signatures of past pathogen exposure could be identified by cataloging public T cell receptors. Both class I and class II loci were covered by HLA typing, at four-digit resolution. A later analysis re-analyzed previously published TCR beta repertoires from 500 to 700 donors and added high-resolution HLA genotyping to study TCR occurrence patterns. Among the approximately 430 genotyped donors, around 81% belonged to the genetic ancestry cluster associated with self-reported Caucasian donors. Alongside the repertoire data, information on donor age, sex, ethnicity and CMV serostatus was compiled. In the later analysis, no new phenotypic data were used to find candidate immune exposures; instead, reliance was placed on TCR beta sequences and their occurrence across donors. Across under 500 genotyped donors of the cohort, an average of about 200,000 unique TCR beta nucleotide sequences per donor were sequenced, and 15% to 20% of those sequences were non-productive. A handful of DR-DQ haplotypes were handled as single units for association and clustering because linkage in the cohort was strong.

Receptor libraries were prepared by the immunoSEQ multiplex PCR assay. The multiplex PCR relied on a mix of 60 forward primers for TCR Vbeta segments and 13 reverse primers for TCR Jbeta segments. The CDR3 region of rearranged TCR beta genes was amplified from genomic DNA by a multiplex PCR assay. On the Illumina HiSeq System, the amplified TCR beta libraries were sequenced as 87-base-pair reads. The original pipeline was this. A later analysis tallied 75 million to 95 million unique TCR beta chains across the 666 repertoires, and about 10 million of those chains were shared by two or more donors. Raw reads were error-corrected and collapsed into unique sequences by a nearest-neighbor algorithm in which closely related sequences were merged to remove PCR and sequencing errors. Alignment of CDR3 sequences to IMGT reference sequences was used to assign V, D and J gene segments. Each retained sequence needed at least a six-nucleotide match to both a V gene segment and a J gene segment. Rearrangements were classified as productive when the CDR3 lacked stop codons and remained in frame with V and J, and all other rearrangements were classified as non-productive. CDR3 was defined according to IMGT convention as the region running from the second conserved V-encoded cysteine to the conserved J-encoded phenylalanine. The earlier analysis of about 620 of the donors excluded sequences that lacked an unambiguous match to a single V gene segment. In an earlier analysis of some 590 of the donors, V segments were called functional above 56.7% productive rearrangements and were called segregating when the between-donor standard deviation exceeded 5%. A statistical classification framework was developed to diagnose cytomegalovirus status using the catalog of TCR beta chain sequences. A later analysis assigned V and J genes by comparing TCR nucleotide sequences with IMGT/GENE-DB human TR gene sequences. A later analysis assigned CDR3 sequences and most-parsimonious VDJ recombination scenarios with the TCRdist pipeline. In a later analysis, every TCR beta chain was defined by the combination of its CDR3 amino acid sequence and its V-gene family, and reads without a unique V-gene family were dropped. In a later analysis, 450 to 600 highly shared, low-generation-probability nucleotide sequences were removed to address suspected cross-contamination and a sequencing artifact. A later analysis calculated a clonal expansion index for each public chain from normalized within-repertoire ranks of inferred template counts. Generation probabilities in a later analysis came from a VDJ recombination model fitted to out-of-frame rearrangements, and those results were checked against IGoR. A later analysis scored TCR-TCR, TCR-HLA and TCR-CMV co-occurrence with hypergeometric tests, applying a repertoire-size bias correction to TCR pairs. False discovery rates were estimated in a later analysis by permuting HLA or CMV assignments 20 times. In a later analysis, co-occurring TCRs were grouped with DBSCAN, and TCRdist sequence similarity was added when clustering was performed within HLA-allele-positive subsets. Repertoires with fewer than 30,000 or more than 120,000 public chains, plus five repertoires with anomalous nucleotide sharing, were excluded from co-occurrence clustering. Imported from immuneACCESS, the table was reduced by TCRdb to in-frame sequences with V and J called. These copies leave out some clones; in studies compared against another copy, an unresolved V gene accounts for under half, and the cause of the remainder is not known. V and J calls and clone size follow that table, whereas D and trimming were derived from the DNA. The sample has about 180,000 clones on record, about 81% of them singletons. The ten largest clones take up approximately 1.5% of the sample.

General conclusions and limits of the study: According to a later analysis, parvovirus B19, influenza, CMV and Epstein-Barr virus appeared linked to several top co-occurrence clusters. The authors suggested that the approach could potentially be generalized to other disease states and immunological phenotypes. A further reported finding was that TCR beta sequences accurately predicted the HLA-A and HLA-B alleles for most subjects in the first cohort. The study listed 150 to 200 TCR beta chains as associated with cytomegalovirus. In a later analysis, HLA-associated TCR beta chains showed more clonal expansion and lower generation probabilities than non-associated chains that were equally common. In a later analysis, most CMV-associated TCR beta chains were found to appear HLA-restricted, with HLA associations seemingly driven largely by CMV exposure. In vitro tests confirmed that three of the cytomegalovirus-associated TCR beta chains recognize cytomegalovirus antigens. A later analysis found that TCR association rates varied across HLA loci, with DRB1 alleles showing the most associated TCRs and HLA-C alleles the fewest. Because some donors lacked HLA typing at each locus, the association tests relied only on the typed subset. In this cohort, only TCR beta chains were sequenced, and detectable features were limited by the absence of alpha or paired-chain data. In a later genetic analysis, fewer N-insertions in productive TCRs were reported among donors in an Asian-associated ancestry cluster than the roughly 700-donor mean. CMV serostatus was the only immune exposure information available for the cohort. In a later analysis, around 15,000 TCR beta sequences were associated with specific HLA alleles at a false discovery rate of 0.05. An association between a missense DCLRE1C variant and V-gene and J-gene trimming of TCR beta chains was found in a later genetic analysis and replicated in an independent cohort. Most TCR sequences were seen in very few donors, while some public TCRs were found in many individuals. Linkage disequilibrium might explain the correlated functional status among segregating V segments, but an unknown experimental factor could not be ruled out. The classifier was reported to diagnose cytomegalovirus status with high specificity and sensitivity in both the original and validation cohorts. A cluster of highly shared sequence variants was judged likely to be a technical artifact of the sequencing pipeline. Broadly in line with IMGT annotations, most TCR beta V segments showed up in productive rearrangements about 87% or about 30% of the time in an earlier analysis of some 590 of the donors. Assigning TCR associations to individual alleles was difficult when HLA alleles, especially DR and DQ, strongly co-occurred. The 87-base-pair reads could not distinguish some IMGT-functional V segments, including TRBV6-2 and TRBV6-3, so those segments were excluded. The presence/absence analyses assumed that sequencing depth was roughly uniform across donors, and that assumption may not be true. Roughly 17 rarely observed V segments, including chromosome 9 orphons, were excluded from the earlier analysis of a few hundred of the donors because counts were too low.

In total, over 600 healthy bone marrow donors made up the cohort. At the time of sampling, every cohort member was nominally healthy, though immune exposures that went unrecorded were likely present. The donor was CMV seronegative and belonged to the group of 352 seronegative cohort members. Each donor provided a peripheral blood sample, and peripheral blood mononuclear cells were used for TCR beta sequencing. Genomic DNA was extracted from the blood cell samples with the Qiagen DNeasy Blood Extraction Kit. A note on this clone: What this receptor recognizes is not known. No much larger clone is present one base from it, and per-base qualities are unavailable.

After removal of 5 bases from V and 4 bases from J, the junction retains 14 bases not matched to a gene. From cysteine to phenylalanine, the CDR3 is 17 amino acids long. Only the CDR3 DNA stays, 51 bases, in frame from base 1. The germline V gene supplies CDR1 MDHEN and CDR2 SYDVKM. This receptor chain uses TRBV28 and TRBJ1-2; the junction holds 9 bases that match TRBD1. The clonotype comes from a man in his forties in good health and CMV-seronegative. Sequences were obtained from PBMCs. The nucleotide sequence reads as follows: TGTGCCAGCAGTACCCTACAGGGGGCGAGGGTCTTCTATGGCTACACCTTC. It specifies CASSTLQGARVFYGYTF.